The 20 T cell receptor beta chains below all came from one sample that was sequenced in a study of blood T cell repertoires in COVID-19 (dated by TCRdb to about 2020). Libraries came from the immunoSEQ multiplex PCR assay. TCRdb's version of the immuneACCESS table is confined to in-frame rearrangements and falls short of the full clone set. An unresolved V gene accounts for under half of the shortfall where checked; the remainder is of unknown origin. The sample has 45,000 to 65,000 clones on record, 80% to 90% of them singletons. Less than 4.5% of the sample is taken by the ten largest. Material for sequencing was peripheral blood. The receptors were sampled from a human donor in a cohort sampled during active COVID-19.

This clone occurred once. V usage is TRBV20-1 and J usage is TRBJ2-3; tentative D call: TRBD2 (6 bases). V was trimmed by 3 bases and J by 6 bases, leaving 22 bases between them. CDR1 DFQATT and CDR2 SNEGSKA come from the germline V gene (reference sequence). CDR3 length: 16 amino acids. CDR3 loop: CSASAGLEGRGDTQYF. Here the CDR3 DNA reads TGCAGTGCTAGTGCGGGGTTGGAGGGCCGGGGCGATACGCAGTATTTT.

The chain couples TRBV5-5 to TRBJ2-5, with a weak D call TRBD1 (6 bases). The CDR3 consists of 15 residues. The ends were cut back, 0 bases at V and 6 bases at J, with 15 bases in the middle. Germline values: CDR1 SGHKS, CDR2 YYEKEE (reference sequence). The CDR3 loop is CASSLDGGGQKTQYF. The CDR3 nucleotides read TGTGCCAGCAGCTTGGATGGGGGCGGGCAGAAGACCCAGTACTTC. Full variable domain (remainder filled in from reference TRBV5-5 and TRBJ2-5): DAGVTQSPTHLIKTRGQQVTLRCSPISGHKSVSWYQQVLGQGPQFIFQYYEKEERGRGNFPDRFSARQFPNYSSELNVNALLLGDSALYLCASSLDGGGQKTQYFGPGTRLLVL.

The chain is built from TRBV18 and TRBJ1-1; D call uncertain. The germline V gene has CDR1 KGHSH and CDR2 LQKENI. Trimming removed 3 bases from V and 0 bases from J, with 14 bases in between. The CDR3 extends over 16 amino acids. CDR3 DNA: TGTGCCAGCTCACCCCAGAGCGGTGTCATGAACACTGAAGCTTTCTTT. Residues: CASSPQSGVMNTEAFF.

This clone turned up a few times. The chain uses TRBV5-5 and TRBJ1-2; 8 nucleotides line up with TRBD1. The CDR3 totals 14 residues. Trimming cost V 4 bases and J 5 bases; bases outside gene matches: 7. The germline V gene has CDR1 SGHKS and CDR2 YYEKEE (reference sequence). As DNA, the CDR3 is TGTGCCAGCAGCGTGGACAGGGTTTGGTATGGCTACACCTTC. The encoded protein is CASSVDRVWYGYTF.

The rearrangement links TRBV2 to TRBJ2-5, with D perhaps TRBD2 (5 bases). Germline CDR1 reads SNHLY; CDR2 reads FYNNEI. V lost 4 bases and J lost 2, with 14 bases in between. The CDR3 has 15 amino acids. The CDR3: CASSGGSGRQETQYF. In nucleotides, the CDR3 is TGTGCCAGCAGTGGAGGGTCGGGGAGACAAGAGACCCAGTACTTC.

The chain links TRBV19 to TRBJ2-4; D remains ambiguous. The CDR3 extends over 15 amino acids. Trimming pared 3 bases from V and 8 bases from J, leaving 17 bases between. Germline CDR1 LNHDA, CDR2 SQIVND (reference sequence). CDR3 bases: TGTGCCAGTAGTATCTCCCCGGGTAGTCGGGACATTCAGTACTTC. It yields the protein CASSISPGSRDIQYF.

The J gene is TRBJ2-3, the V gene TRBV5-1; possibly TRBD1 for D (7 bases). The CDR3 is 15 residues long. Germline CDR1 and CDR2: SGHRS and YFSETQ. Trimming pared 0 bases from V and 3 bases from J, leaving 11 bases between. In DNA form, the CDR3 reads TGCGCCAGCAGCTTGGAACAGGGGAGGACAGATACGCAGTATTTT. Translation: CASSLEQGRTDTQYF.

The rearrangement joins TRBV2 to TRBJ1-1; no reliable D call. The V and J ends lost 1 base and 2 bases respectively, with 11 bases between them. Germline V gives CDR1 SNHLY, CDR2 FYNNEI. CDR3 size: 15 residues. DNA of the CDR3: TGTGCCAGCAGTGAAGGTCCCGGGAGAAACACTGAAGCTTTCTTT. This encodes CASSEGPGRNTEAFF.

This rearrangement joins TRBV6-5 to TRBJ2-3; D is perhaps TRBD2 (7 bases). In germline, CDR1 is MNHEY, CDR2 SVGAGI. V shed 3 bases and J shed 3 bases, with 16 bases lying between them. The CDR3 has 16 residues. CDR3 bases: TGTGCCAGCAGTTATTCCCGTGCGGGGGCAACAGATACGCAGTATTTT. It is translated as CASSYSRAGATDTQYF.

The rearrangement links TRBV2 to TRBJ2-7; D might be TRBD2 (7 bases). V was clipped by 6 bases and J by 3 bases, with 18 bases between them. Germline-derived CDR1 and CDR2 are SNHLY and FYNNEI. The CDR3 consists of 15 residues. This CDR3 reads CASSSEGGVIYEQYF. In nucleotides, the CDR3 is TGTGCCAGCAGCTCAGAGGGGGGGGTTATCTACGAGCAGTACTTC.

J is TRBJ1-3 and V is TRBV7-2, with 7 bases fitting TRBD1. Germline CDR1 SGHTA, CDR2 FQGNSA. With V trimmed by 4 bases and J by 4 bases, 10 bases remained unmatched. The CDR3 spans 16 residues. CDR3 region: CASSSTAGTAGNTIYF. The CDR3 nucleotides are TGTGCCAGCAGCTCCACGGCCGGGACAGCAGGAAACACCATATATTTT.

The rearrangement joins TRBV6-2 or TRBV6-3 to TRBJ2-1; the D gene is possibly TRBD1 (6 bases). V was shortened by 6 bases and J by 9 bases, with 15 bases between the two germline ends. The germline V gene has CDR1 MNHEY and CDR2 SVGEGT. This CDR3 is 13 amino acids long. Written as DNA, the CDR3 is TGTGCCAGCAGCACAAACCTACAGGGTGAGCAGTTCTTC. Translation: CASSTNLQGEQFF.

The V call is TRBV7-2, the J call TRBJ1-1; D gene ambiguous. This CDR3 has 15 residues. Germline V CDR1 and CDR2: SGHTA, FQGNSA. Between the trimmed V and J ends, which lost 1 base and 1 base, there was a span of 10 bases. DNA for the CDR3: TGTGCCAGCAGCTTAGACAGAAACCCGAACACTGAAGCTTTCTTT. This encodes CASSLDRNPNTEAFF.

The chain joins TRBV6-6 to TRBJ1-6; D remains ambiguous. The CDR3 runs to 13 residues. V shed 7 bases and J shed 8 bases, with 12 bases lying between them. Per germline, CDR1 MNHNY and CDR2 SVGAGI (reference sequence). DNA for the CDR3: TGTGCCAGCACCGGGGTGGGTGATTCACCCCTCCACTTT. The encoded protein is CASTGVGDSPLHF.

The chain is built from TRBV2 and TRBJ2-7; D is perhaps TRBD2 (5 bases). CDR1 SNHLY and CDR2 FYNNEI come from the germline V gene. The V end lost 5 bases, the J end lost 5 bases, and 10 bases lay between the germline ends. CDR3 length equals 12 residues. CDR3 in DNA: TGTGCCAGCAGTTTCACTAGTAACGAGCAGTACTTC. Translation gives CASSFTSNEQYF.

The V call is TRBV2, the J call TRBJ1-2; TRBD1 aligns across 8 bases. Germline V gene sequence: CDR1 SNHLY, CDR2 FYNNEI. CDR3 length: 13 amino acids. Unmatched junction bases numbered 1, after V lost 3 bases and J lost 4 bases. In nucleotides, the CDR3 is TGTGCCAGCAGTGAGCAGGGGGCCTATGGCTACACCTTC. This codes for CASSEQGAYGYTF.

The CDR3 DNA follows: TGTGCCAGCAGCTTAGTTGCGGGGGCAGGCGCCGGGGAGCTGTTTTTT. Translated: CASSLVAGAGAGELFF. The genes are TRBV7-6 and TRBJ2-2; the D gene is possibly TRBD2 (7 bases). This CDR3 contains 16 residues. Trimming took off 1 base at V and 6 bases at J, with 15 bases between the two ends. CDR1 and CDR2 from the germline V gene are SGHVS and FNYEAQ.

This chain uses TRBV30 with TRBJ2-2, with D unclear. The CDR3 totals 11 residues. V lost 2 bases to trimming and J lost 7 bases, with 5 bases between them. CDR1 is GTSNPN and CDR2 is SVGIG in the germline V gene (reference sequence). The CDR3: CAWSPYGELFF. The CDR3 nucleotides read TGTGCCTGGAGTCCCTACGGGGAGCTGTTTTTT. The full variable domain, its missing parts supplied by reference TRBV30 and TRBJ2-2, is SQTIHQWPATLVQPVGSPLSLECTVEGTSNPNLYWYRQAAGRGLQLLFYSVGIGQISSEVPQNLSASRPQDRQFILSSKKLLLSDSGFYLCAWSPYGELFFGEGSRLTVL.

V is TRBV2 and J is TRBJ2-1; D might be TRBD2 (5 bases). There are 15 residues in the CDR3. From germline, CDR1 is SNHLY and CDR2 FYNNEI. Trimming removed 10 bases at V and 4 bases at J, with 20 bases between. The CDR3 reads CAITPQRTVYNEQFF. In DNA, the CDR3 is TGTGCCATCACCCCCCAGCGGACCGTTTACAATGAGCAGTTCTTC.

This clone was recorded a few times. The chain links TRBV7-9 to TRBJ2-5; 8 bases agree with TRBD2. The CDR3 has 16 residues. In germline, CDR1 is SEHNR, CDR2 FQNEAQ (reference sequence). J was trimmed by 7 bases and V by 8 bases; bases with no gene match: 18. The CDR3 sequence: CASQPLVSGNFGTQYF. The CDR3 bases are TGTGCCAGCCAGCCCCTCGTTAGCGGGAATTTCGGGACCCAGTACTTC. Filled out from reference TRBV7-9 and TRBJ2-5, the complete variable domain reads DTGVSQNPRHKITKRGQNVTFRCDPISEHNRLYWYRQTLGQGPEFLTYFQNEAQLEKSRLLSDRFSAERPKGSFSTLEIQRTEQGDSAMYLCASQPLVSGNFGTQYFGPGTRLLVL.